One sample yielded the 5 T cell receptor beta chains listed below, sequenced in a study of T cell repertoires in cytomegalovirus infection. From the reads, TCRdb called clonotypes with MiXCR, one entry per CDR3 protein. The sample includes roughly 230,000 distinct CDR3 sequences, approximately 24% of them seen just once. The sequenced sample was CD8+ T cells from PBMCs. The receptors derive from a human donor in good health (CMV status not recorded). Some clones in this sample may be carry-over from other donors' samples.

The chain employs TRBV15 and TRBJ2-3; 10 nucleotides align to TRBD1. The CDR3 is made up of 13 amino acids. Germline assignment: CDR1 LNHNV and CDR2 YYDKDF (reference sequence). Trimming at V came to 8 bases and at J to 3 bases, leaving 2 bases not matched to a gene. This CDR3 reads CATGTGVTDTQYF. Written as DNA, the CDR3 is TGTGCCACCGGGACAGGGGTAACAGATACGCAGTATTTT.

V and J are TRBV7-9 and TRBJ2-3; 13 bases line up with TRBD2. Per the germline V gene, CDR1 is SEHNR and CDR2 is FQNEAQ (reference sequence). V lost 5 bases and J lost 4; bases outside the gene matches: 3. This CDR3 region has 15 residues. CDR3 DNA sequence: TGTGCCAGCAGCAGAGGACTAGCGGGGGCAGATACGCAGTATTTT. Translating gives CASSRGLAGADTQYF. The full variable domain, completed using reference TRBV7-9 and TRBJ2-3, is DTGVSQNPRHKITKRGQNVTFRCDPISEHNRLYWYRQTLGQGPEFLTYFQNEAQLEKSRLLSDRFSAERPKGSFSTLEIQRTEQGDSAMYLCASSRGLAGADTQYFGPGTRLTVL.

The chain joins TRBV19 to TRBJ2-1; tentative D call: TRBD2 (5 bases). The CDR3 has 15 residues. Germline lookup yields CDR1 LNHDA and CDR2 SQIVND (reference sequence). The ends were cut back, 1 base at V and 7 bases at J, with 14 bases in the middle. For the CDR3, the DNA is TGTGCCAGTAGTATAGTCACTCGGGGTTCAAATGAGCAGTTCTTC. This codes for CASSIVTRGSNEQFF.

This clonotype was seen at least ten times. V is TRBV7-8 and J is TRBJ2-7; D perhaps matches TRBD2 (5 bases). Looked up from germline, CDR1 is SGHVS and CDR2 is FQNEAQ. V lost 2 bases, J lost 6 bases, and 14 bases lay in between. The CDR3 runs to 14 residues. CDR3 sequence (DNA): TGTGCCAGCAGCTTAAAGCCCTTACTAGGCGAGCAGTACTTC. Protein: CASSLKPLLGEQYF. Combining the CDR3 with reference TRBV7-8 and TRBJ2-7 gives the whole variable domain GAGVSQSPRYKVAKRGQDVALRCDPISGHVSLFWYQQALGQGPEFLTYFQNEAQLDKSGLPSDRFFAERPEGSVSTLKIQRTQQEDSAVYLCASSLKPLLGEQYFGPGTRLTVT.

The chain carries TRBV27 and TRBJ2-1; D unclear. V dropped 7 bases and J dropped 0 bases, with 13 bases sitting between them. Germline CDR1 and CDR2: MNHEY and SMNVEV (reference sequence). This CDR3 comprises 15 residues. In DNA, the CDR3 is TGTGCCAGCACCCCTTCAGGAAGCTCCTACAATGAGCAGTTCTTC. It encodes CASTPSGSSYNEQFF.